Reported below is one TCR beta chain. Assay: immunoSEQ multiplex PCR; the TCRdb copy retains only in-frame clones and omits some. The table lists roughly 40,000 clones, roughly 87% of them singletons. This entry comes from a study of OX40 agonist ivuxolimab in advanced cancers. On cycle 4 day 1 and cycle 7 day 1, as well as at baseline, blood was sampled. Germline CDR1 SEHNR, CDR2 FQNEAQ (reference sequence). The CDR3 is 13 residues long. V shed 3 bases, J shed 3 bases, and the junction held 1 base outside the gene matches. This sequence originates from an adult with an advanced solid tumor such as melanoma, head and neck, liver or kidney cancer. Source: CD4+ or CD8+ T cells sorted from blood, taken in a trial of the OX40 agonist ivuxolimab. The V gene is TRBV7-9, the J gene TRBJ2-7; 8 bases are shared with TRBD2. CDR3 in DNA: TGTGCCAGCAGCTTTAGCGGGAACTACGAGCAGTACTTC. This sequence encodes CASSFSGNYEQYF.